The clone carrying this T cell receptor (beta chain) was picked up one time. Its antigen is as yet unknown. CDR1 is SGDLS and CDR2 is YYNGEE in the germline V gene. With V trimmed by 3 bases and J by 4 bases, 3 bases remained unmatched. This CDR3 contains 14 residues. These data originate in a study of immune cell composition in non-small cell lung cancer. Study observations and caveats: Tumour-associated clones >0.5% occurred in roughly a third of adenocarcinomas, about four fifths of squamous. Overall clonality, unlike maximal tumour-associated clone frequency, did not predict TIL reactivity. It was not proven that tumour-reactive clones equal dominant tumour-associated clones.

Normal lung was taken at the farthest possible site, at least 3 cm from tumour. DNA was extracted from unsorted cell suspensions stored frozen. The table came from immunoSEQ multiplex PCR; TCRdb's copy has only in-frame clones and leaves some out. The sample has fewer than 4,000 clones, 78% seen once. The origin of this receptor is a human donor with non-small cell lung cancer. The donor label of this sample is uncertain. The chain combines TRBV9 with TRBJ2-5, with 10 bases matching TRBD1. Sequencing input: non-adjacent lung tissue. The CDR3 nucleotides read TGTGCCAGCAGCGGGGGGACAGGGGTAGAGACCCAGTACTTC. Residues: CASSGGTGVETQYF.